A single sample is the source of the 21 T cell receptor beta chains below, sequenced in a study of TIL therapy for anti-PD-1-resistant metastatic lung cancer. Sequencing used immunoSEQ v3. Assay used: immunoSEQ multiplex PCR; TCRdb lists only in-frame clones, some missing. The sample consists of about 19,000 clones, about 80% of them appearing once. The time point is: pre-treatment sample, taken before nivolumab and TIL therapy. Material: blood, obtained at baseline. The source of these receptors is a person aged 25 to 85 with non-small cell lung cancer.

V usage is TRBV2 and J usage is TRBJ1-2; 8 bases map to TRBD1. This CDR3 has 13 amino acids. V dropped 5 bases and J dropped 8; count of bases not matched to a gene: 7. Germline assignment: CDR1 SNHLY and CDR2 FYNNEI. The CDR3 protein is CASSPDRGRGYTF. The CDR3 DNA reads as TGTGCCAGCAGTCCCGACAGGGGACGGGGCTACACCTTC.

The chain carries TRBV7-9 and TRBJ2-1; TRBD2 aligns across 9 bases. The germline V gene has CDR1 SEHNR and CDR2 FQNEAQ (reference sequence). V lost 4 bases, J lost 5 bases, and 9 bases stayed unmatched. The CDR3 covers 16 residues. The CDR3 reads CASSSRLAGYNNEQFF. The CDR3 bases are TGTGCCAGCAGCTCCCGGCTAGCGGGGTACAACAATGAGCAGTTCTTC.

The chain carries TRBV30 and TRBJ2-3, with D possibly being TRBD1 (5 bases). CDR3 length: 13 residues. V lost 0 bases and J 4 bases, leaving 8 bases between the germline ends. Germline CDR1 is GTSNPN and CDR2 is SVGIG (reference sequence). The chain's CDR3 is CAWSVQGSDTQYF. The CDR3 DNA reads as TGTGCCTGGAGTGTCCAGGGCTCAGATACGCAGTATTTT.

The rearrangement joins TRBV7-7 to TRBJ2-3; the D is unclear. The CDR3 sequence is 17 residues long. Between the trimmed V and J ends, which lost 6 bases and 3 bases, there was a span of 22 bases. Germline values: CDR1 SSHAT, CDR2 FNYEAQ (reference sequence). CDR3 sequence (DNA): TGTGCCAGCAGACCTCGGACCCGCTGGCCTTTGACAGATACGCAGTATTTT. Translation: CASRPRTRWPLTDTQYF.

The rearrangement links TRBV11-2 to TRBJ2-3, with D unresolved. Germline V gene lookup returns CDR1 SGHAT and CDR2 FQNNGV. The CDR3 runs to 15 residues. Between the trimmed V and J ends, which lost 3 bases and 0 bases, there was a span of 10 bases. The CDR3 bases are TGTGCCAGCAGCTTGTCCAGGTTGAGCACAGATACGCAGTATTTT. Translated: CASSLSRLSTDTQYF.

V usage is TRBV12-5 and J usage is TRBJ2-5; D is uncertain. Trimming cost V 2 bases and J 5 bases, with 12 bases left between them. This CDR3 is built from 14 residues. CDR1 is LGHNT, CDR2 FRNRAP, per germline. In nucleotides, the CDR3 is TGTGCTAGTGGTTTGACACGTTTCGGTGAGACCCAGTACTTC. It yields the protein CASGLTRFGETQYF.

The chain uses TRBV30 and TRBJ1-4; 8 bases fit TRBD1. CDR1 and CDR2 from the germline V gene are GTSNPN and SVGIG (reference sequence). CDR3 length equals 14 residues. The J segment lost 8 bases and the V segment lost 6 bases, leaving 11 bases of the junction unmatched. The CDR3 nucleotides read TGTGCCTGTCCCAGGACAGGGCGTCAGGAAAAACTGTTTTTT. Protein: CACPRTGRQEKLFF.

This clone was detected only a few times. CDR3 DNA: TGTGCCAGCAGCTTGGCTTCCGGGGGGGCGAACGAGCAGTACTTC. Encoded protein: CASSLASGGANEQYF. The chain joins TRBV5-4 to TRBJ2-7; TRBD2 matches at 8 bases. Germline V CDR1 and CDR2: SGHNT, YYREEE (reference sequence). Losses at the gene ends were 0 bases for V and 5 bases for J; bases not matched to a gene: 7. CDR3 length equals 15 residues.

CDR3: CASSPLTGRTGELFF. The DNA for the CDR3 is TGTGCCAGCAGCCCCCTGACAGGGCGTACCGGGGAGCTGTTTTTT. V usage is TRBV11-2 and J usage is TRBJ2-2, with 7 positions matching TRBD1. CDR1 is SGHAT and CDR2 is FQNNGV in the germline V gene. The CDR3 extends over 15 amino acids. The trim removed 5 bases at V and 5 bases at J, leaving 8 bases unmatched.

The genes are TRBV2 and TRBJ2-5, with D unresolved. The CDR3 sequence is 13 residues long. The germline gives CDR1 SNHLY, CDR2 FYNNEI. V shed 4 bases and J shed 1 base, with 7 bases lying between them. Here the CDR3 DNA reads TGTGCCAGCAGTGTAGGGCCCCAAGAGACCCAGTACTTC. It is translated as CASSVGPQETQYF.

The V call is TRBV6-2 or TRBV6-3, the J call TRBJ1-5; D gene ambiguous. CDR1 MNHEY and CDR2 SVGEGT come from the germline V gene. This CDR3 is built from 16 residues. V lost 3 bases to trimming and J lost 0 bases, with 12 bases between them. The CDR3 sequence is CASSYGFNLSNQPQHF. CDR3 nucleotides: TGTGCCAGCAGTTATGGCTTCAACCTTAGCAATCAGCCCCAGCATTTT.

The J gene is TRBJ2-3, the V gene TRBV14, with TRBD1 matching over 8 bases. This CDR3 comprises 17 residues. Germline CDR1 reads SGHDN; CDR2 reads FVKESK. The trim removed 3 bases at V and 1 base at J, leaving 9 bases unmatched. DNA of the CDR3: TGTGCCAGCAGCCACCGGACAGGGCGCAGGGGCACAGATACGCAGTATTTT. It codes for CASSHRTGRRGTDTQYF.

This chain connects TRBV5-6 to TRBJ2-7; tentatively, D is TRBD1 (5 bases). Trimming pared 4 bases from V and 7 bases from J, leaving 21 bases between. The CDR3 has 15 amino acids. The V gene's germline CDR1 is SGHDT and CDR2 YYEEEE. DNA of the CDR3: TGTGCCAGCAGCACGGGTGACAGCCCCCTTGATGAGCAGTACTTC. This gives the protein CASSTGDSPLDEQYF.

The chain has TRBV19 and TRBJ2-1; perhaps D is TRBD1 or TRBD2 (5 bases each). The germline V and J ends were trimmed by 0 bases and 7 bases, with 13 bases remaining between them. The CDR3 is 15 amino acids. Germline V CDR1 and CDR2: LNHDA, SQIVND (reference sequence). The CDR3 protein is CASSIDQGPNNEQFF. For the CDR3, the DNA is TGTGCCAGTAGTATAGACCAGGGACCCAATAATGAGCAGTTCTTC. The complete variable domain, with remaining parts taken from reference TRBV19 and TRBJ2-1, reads DGGITQSPKYLFRKEGQNVTLSCEQNLNHDAMYWYRQDPGQGLRLIYYSQIVNDFQKGDIAEGYSVSREKKESFPLTVTSAQKNPTAFYLCASSIDQGPNNEQFFGPGTRLTVL.

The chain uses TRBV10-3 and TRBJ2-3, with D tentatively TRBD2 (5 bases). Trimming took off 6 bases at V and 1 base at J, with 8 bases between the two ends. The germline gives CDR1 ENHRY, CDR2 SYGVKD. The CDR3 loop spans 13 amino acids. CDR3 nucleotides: TGTGCCATCAGAGCGGAAGGCACAGATACGCAGTATTTT. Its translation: CAIRAEGTDTQYF.

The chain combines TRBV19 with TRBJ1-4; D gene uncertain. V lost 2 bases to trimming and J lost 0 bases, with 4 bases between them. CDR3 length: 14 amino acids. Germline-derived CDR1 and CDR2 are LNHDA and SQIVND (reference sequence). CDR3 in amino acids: CASSIMATNEKLFF. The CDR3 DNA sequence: TGTGCCAGTAGTATAATGGCAACTAATGAAAAACTGTTTTTT.

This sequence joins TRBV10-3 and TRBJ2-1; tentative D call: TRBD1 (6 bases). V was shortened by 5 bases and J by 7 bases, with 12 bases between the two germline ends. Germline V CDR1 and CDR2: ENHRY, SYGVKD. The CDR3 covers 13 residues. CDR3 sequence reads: CAISQGFQNEQFF. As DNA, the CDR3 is TGTGCCATCAGTCAGGGGTTTCAAAATGAGCAGTTCTTC.

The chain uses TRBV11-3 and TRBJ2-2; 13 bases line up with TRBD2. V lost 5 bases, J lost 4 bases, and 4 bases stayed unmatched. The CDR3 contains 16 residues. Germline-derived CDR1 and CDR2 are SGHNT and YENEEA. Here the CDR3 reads CASSLGLAGVTGELFF. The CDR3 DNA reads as TGTGCCAGCAGCCTAGGACTAGCGGGAGTCACCGGGGAGCTGTTTTTT.

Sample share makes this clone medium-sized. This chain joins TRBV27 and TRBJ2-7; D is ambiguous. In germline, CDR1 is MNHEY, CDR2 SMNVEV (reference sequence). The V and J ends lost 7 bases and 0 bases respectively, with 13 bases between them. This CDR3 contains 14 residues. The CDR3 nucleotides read TGTGCCAGCATGCGAGGACCCGGCTCCTACGAGCAGTACTTC. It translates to CASMRGPGSYEQYF.

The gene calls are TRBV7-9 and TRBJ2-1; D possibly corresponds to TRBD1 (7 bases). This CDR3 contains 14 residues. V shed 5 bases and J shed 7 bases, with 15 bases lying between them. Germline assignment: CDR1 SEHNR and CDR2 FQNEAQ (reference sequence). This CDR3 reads CASSPPTGRNEQFF. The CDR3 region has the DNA TGTGCCAGCAGCCCTCCGACAGGGAGGAATGAGCAGTTCTTC.

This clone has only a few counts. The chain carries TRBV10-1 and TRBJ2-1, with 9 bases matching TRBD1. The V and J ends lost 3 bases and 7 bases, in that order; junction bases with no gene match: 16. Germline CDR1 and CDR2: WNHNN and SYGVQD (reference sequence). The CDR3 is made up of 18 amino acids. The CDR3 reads CASSDPSAGTGIANEQFF. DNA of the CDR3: TGCGCCAGCAGTGATCCCTCGGCCGGGACAGGGATCGCAAATGAGCAGTTCTTC.